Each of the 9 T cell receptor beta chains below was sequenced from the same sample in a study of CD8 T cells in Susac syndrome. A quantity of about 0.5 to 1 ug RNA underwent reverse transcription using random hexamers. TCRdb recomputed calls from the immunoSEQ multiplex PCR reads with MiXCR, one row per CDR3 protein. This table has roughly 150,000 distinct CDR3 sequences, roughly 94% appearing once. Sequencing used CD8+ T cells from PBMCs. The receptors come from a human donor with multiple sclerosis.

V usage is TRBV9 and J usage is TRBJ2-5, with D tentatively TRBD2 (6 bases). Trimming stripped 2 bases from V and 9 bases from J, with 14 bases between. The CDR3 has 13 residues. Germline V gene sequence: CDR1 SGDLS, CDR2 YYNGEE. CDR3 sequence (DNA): TGTGCCAGCAGCGTCTCAGGGTCGGGGGCCCAGTACTTC. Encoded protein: CASSVSGSGAQYF.

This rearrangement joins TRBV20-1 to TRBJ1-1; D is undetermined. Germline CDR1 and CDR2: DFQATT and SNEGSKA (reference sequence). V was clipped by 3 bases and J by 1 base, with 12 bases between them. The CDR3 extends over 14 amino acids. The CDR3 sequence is CSARLTPGNTEAFF. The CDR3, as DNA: TGCAGTGCTAGGTTGACACCCGGGAACACTGAAGCTTTCTTT.

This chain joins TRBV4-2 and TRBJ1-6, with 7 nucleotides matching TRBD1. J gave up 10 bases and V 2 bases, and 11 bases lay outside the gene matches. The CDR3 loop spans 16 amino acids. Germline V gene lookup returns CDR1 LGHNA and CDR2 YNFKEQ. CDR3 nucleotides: TGTGCCAGCAGCCAACCGAGGGCAGGGGGGGGATCACCCCTCCACTTT. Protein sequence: CASSQPRAGGGSPLHF.

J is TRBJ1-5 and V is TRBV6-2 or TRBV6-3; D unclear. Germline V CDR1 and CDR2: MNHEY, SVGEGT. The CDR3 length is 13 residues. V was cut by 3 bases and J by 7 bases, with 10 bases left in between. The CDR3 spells CASSYLISQPQHF. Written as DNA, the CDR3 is TGTGCCAGCAGTTATCTTATCTCACAGCCCCAGCATTTT.

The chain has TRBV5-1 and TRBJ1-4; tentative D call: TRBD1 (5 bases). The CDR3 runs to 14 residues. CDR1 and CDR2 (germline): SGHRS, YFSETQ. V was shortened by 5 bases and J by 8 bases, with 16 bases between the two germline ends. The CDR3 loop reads CASRKPEGREKLFF. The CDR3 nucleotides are TGCGCCAGCAGGAAACCGGAGGGGAGAGAAAAACTGTTTTTT.

CDR3 in DNA: TGCAGTGCTTGGGAGGGTTCCTACGAGCAGTACTTC. It encodes CSAWEGSYEQYF. The chain combines TRBV20-1 with TRBJ2-7; 7 bases fit TRBD2. CDR1 is DFQATT and CDR2 is SNEGSKA in the germline V gene (reference sequence). The V gene end was trimmed by 5 bases and the J gene end by 1 base; junction bases not matched to a gene: 2. This CDR3 has 12 residues.

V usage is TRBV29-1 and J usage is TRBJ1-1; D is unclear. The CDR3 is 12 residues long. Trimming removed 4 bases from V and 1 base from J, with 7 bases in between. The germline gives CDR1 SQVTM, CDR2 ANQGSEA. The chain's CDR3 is CSVGGRNTEAFF. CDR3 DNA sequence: TGCAGCGTTGGGGGTAGGAACACTGAAGCTTTCTTT.

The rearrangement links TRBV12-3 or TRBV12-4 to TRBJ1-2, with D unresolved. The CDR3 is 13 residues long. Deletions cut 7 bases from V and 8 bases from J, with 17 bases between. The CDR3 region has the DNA TGTGCCAGCAATCCGGGAGGGCTTGACGGCTACACCTTC. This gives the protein CASNPGGLDGYTF.

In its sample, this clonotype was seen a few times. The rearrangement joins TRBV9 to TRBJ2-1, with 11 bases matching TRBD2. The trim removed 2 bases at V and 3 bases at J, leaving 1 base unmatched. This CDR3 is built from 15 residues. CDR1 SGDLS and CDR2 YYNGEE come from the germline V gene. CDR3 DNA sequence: TGTGCCAGCAGCGTTAGCGGGGGGGACTACAATGAGCAGTTCTTC. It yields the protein CASSVSGGDYNEQFF.